Sequencing of this T cell receptor beta chain was carried out in a study of blood T cells in healthy people across ages. Germline V gene sequence: CDR1 ENHRY, CDR2 SYGVKD. J lost 0 bases, V lost 3 bases, and 7 bases had no gene match. This CDR3 region has 18 residues. Together with a sample-barcoded 5' primer, a J-beta primer mix was included in a second PCR lasting about 7 to 12 cycles. Each cDNA molecule carried a tag from a template-switch adaptor that contained 12 random nucleotides. TCRdb redid the calling of the 5' RACE reads with MiXCR, one entry per CDR3 protein. Among about 1.6 million distinct CDR3 sequences listed, approximately 32% were seen once. This clonotype was detected a few times.

The sequence came from a woman in her 30s in good health. The chain joins TRBV10-3 to TRBJ2-3, with 12 positions matching TRBD2. Sequenced sample: blood. CDR3 sequence: CAISEGLAGPVSTDTQYF. The CDR3 DNA sequence: TGTGCCATCAGTGAAGGACTAGCGGGGCCCGTTAGCACAGATACGCAGTATTTT.